This paragraph covers one TCR beta chain sequence. The antigen is unknown. Assay: immunoSEQ multiplex PCR; the TCRdb copy retains only in-frame clones and omits some. This sample has tens of thousands of clones, with approximately 93% found just once. The data derive from a study of a mutant IDH1 vaccine in newly diagnosed glioma. As for time point: week 5, during vaccination. In every dose of vaccine, 300 ug of mutant IDH1 20-mer peptide was given alongside topical imiquimod. V gave up 5 bases and J gave up 10 bases, with 17 bases separating them. The CDR3 consists of 13 residues. The germline V gene has CDR1 MDHEN and CDR2 SYDVKM.

The sequence was obtained from a man in his forties or fifties with glioma. The sequences come from PBMCs, collected from a glioma patient whose treatment included an IDH1 peptide vaccine. The gene calls are TRBV28 and TRBJ1-1; weak D call: TRBD1 (5 bases). This CDR3 reads CASSLPVGEAAFF. The CDR3 nucleotides read TGTGCCAGCAGTCTCCCGGTGGGGGAGGCAGCTTTCTTT.